This passage covers 8 T cell receptor beta chains from one sample sequenced in a study of control samples from healthy donors and cancer patients. Clones were sequenced by immunoSEQ multiplex PCR, and TCRdb holds only the in-frame ones, with some missing. The sample holds approximately 150,000 clones, 75% to 90% seen once. Material for sequencing was blood. All receptors come from a man aged 25-40 years in good health.

The rearrangement uses TRBV2 and TRBJ2-6, with D unresolved. This CDR3 contains 16 residues. The germline CDR1 and CDR2 sequences are SNHLY and FYNNEI. V lost 6 bases, J lost 0 bases, and 12 bases lay in between. The CDR3 loop is CASSSGRLSGANVLTF. CDR3 sequence (DNA): TGTGCCAGCAGCTCCGGACGGCTCTCTGGGGCCAACGTCCTGACTTTC.

This clone has a single count. J is TRBJ2-7 and V is TRBV29-1, with 10 bases aligning to TRBD2. The germline CDR1 and CDR2 sequences are SQVTM and ANQGSEA. The J segment lost 0 bases and the V segment lost 0 bases, leaving 11 bases of the junction unmatched. The CDR3 loop spans 18 amino acids. The CDR3 DNA reads TGCAGCGTTGAAGACTTACGTCCGACTAGCGGGTCCTCCTACGAGCAGTACTTC. This translates into CSVEDLRPTSGSSYEQYF.

The sample holds one count of this clone. The genes are TRBV6-2 or TRBV6-3 and TRBJ2-1; D may be TRBD1 or TRBD2 (5 bases each). Trimming left V 4 bases short and J 6 bases short, with 22 bases between. This CDR3 region has 17 residues. Germline assignment: CDR1 MNHEY and CDR2 SVGEGT. CDR3 protein: CASSLDGAGRRTNEQFF. CDR3 in DNA: TGTGCCAGCAGTTTGGACGGGGCGGGTCGCCGAACCAATGAGCAGTTCTTC.

As for this clone: This CDR3 is also generated by other DNA sequences in the sample. V and J are TRBV10-3 and TRBJ2-7; the D gene could be TRBD1 or TRBD2 (5 bases each). Per germline, CDR1 ENHRY and CDR2 SYGVKD. CDR3 length: 16 amino acids. With 2 bases removed from V and 6 bases from J, the gap between germline ends came to 20 bases. The CDR3 DNA sequence: TGTGCCATCAGTGAGAGAGGGACCGCCCATTCACTCGAGCAGTACTTC. Translated: CAISERGTAHSLEQYF.

This clone is a singleton in its sample. The gene calls are TRBV4-1 and TRBJ1-4, with a tentative D call TRBD1 (5 bases). Trimming removed 4 bases at V and 0 bases at J, with 12 bases between. Germline V gene data show CDR1 as MGHRA and CDR2 as YSYEKL. This CDR3 contains 16 residues. This CDR3 is CASSPTELTTNEKLFF. For the CDR3, the DNA is TGCGCCAGCAGCCCGACAGAACTTACAACTAATGAAAAACTGTTTTTT.

This chain joins TRBV7-9 and TRBJ2-7; D perhaps matches TRBD1 (6 bases). The CDR3 consists of 14 residues. V lost 5 bases and J 0 bases, leaving 11 bases between the germline ends. Germline lookup yields CDR1 SEHNR and CDR2 FQNEAQ (reference sequence). CDR3 region: CASSLGANSYEQYF. The CDR3 nucleotides read TGTGCCAGCAGCCTGGGGGCAAACTCCTACGAGCAGTACTTC. The full variable domain, its missing parts supplied by reference TRBV7-9 and TRBJ2-7, is DTGVSQNPRHKITKRGQNVTFRCDPISEHNRLYWYRQTLGQGPEFLTYFQNEAQLEKSRLLSDRFSAERPKGSFSTLEIQRTEQGDSAMYLCASSLGANSYEQYFGPGTRLTVT.

The J gene is TRBJ2-1, the V gene TRBV19; 9 nucleotides line up with TRBD1. Germline V CDR1 and CDR2: LNHDA, SQIVND (reference sequence). The J segment lost 7 bases and the V segment lost 4 bases, leaving 8 bases of the junction unmatched. This CDR3 comprises 15 residues. CDR3 nucleotide sequence: TGTGCCAGTAGTACCGACAGGGGGATGGTGAATGAGCAGTTCTTC. It translates to CASSTDRGMVNEQFF.

V is TRBV3-1 (or the pseudogene TRBV3-2) and J is TRBJ2-7; D possibly corresponds to TRBD1 (5 bases). The CDR3 is 15 residues long. The germline CDR1 and CDR2 sequences are LGHDT and YNNKEL (reference sequence). Trimming shortened V by 4 bases and J by 4 bases, and 17 bases separated the two germline ends. Here the CDR3 DNA reads TGTGCCAGCAGCCGGGTTCCAGACAGACTGTACGAGCAGTACTTC. It codes for CASSRVPDRLYEQYF.